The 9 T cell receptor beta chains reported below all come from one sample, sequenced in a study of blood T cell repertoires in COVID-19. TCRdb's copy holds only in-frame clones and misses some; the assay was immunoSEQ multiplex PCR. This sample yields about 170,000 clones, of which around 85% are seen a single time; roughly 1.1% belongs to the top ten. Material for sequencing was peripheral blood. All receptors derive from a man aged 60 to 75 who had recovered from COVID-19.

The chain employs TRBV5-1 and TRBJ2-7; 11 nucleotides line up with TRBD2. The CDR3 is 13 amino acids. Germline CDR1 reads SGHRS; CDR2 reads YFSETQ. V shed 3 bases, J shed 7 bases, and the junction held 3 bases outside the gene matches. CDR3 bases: TGCGCCAGCAGCTCCCGGACTAGCGGGGAGCAGTACTTC. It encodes CASSSRTSGEQYF. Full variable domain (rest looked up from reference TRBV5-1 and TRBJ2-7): KAGVTQTPRYLIKTRGQQVTLSCSPISGHRSVSWYQQTPGQGLQFLFEYFSETQRNKGNFPGRFSGRQFSNSRSEMNVSTLELGDSALYLCASSSRTSGEQYFGPGTRLTVT.

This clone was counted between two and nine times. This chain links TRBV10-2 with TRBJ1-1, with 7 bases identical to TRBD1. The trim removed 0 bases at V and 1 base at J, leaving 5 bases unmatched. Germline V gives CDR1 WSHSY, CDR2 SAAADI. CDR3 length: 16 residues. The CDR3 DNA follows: TGCGCCAGCAGTGAGTCGACAGGGATCAGGAACACTGAAGCTTTCTTT. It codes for CASSESTGIRNTEAFF.

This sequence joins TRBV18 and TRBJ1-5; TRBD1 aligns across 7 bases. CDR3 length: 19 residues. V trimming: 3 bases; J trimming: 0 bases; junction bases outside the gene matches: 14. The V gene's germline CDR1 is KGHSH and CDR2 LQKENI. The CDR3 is CASSPSRAGGRGSNQPQHF. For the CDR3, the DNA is TGTGCCAGCTCACCCTCTCGGGCAGGGGGTCGTGGTAGCAATCAGCCCCAGCATTTT.

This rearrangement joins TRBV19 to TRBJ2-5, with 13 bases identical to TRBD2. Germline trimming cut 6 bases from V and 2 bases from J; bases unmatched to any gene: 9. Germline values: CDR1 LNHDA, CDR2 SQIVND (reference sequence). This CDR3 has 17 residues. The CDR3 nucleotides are TGTGCCAGTAGACGAAGACTAGCGGGGGGCTTGCAAGAGACCCAGTACTTC. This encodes CASRRRLAGGLQETQYF.

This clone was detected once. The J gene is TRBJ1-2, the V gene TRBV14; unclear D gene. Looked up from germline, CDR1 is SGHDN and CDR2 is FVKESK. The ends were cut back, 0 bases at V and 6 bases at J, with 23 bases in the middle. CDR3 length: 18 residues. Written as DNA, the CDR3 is TGTGCCAGCAGCCAAGAGATAGGGAGGGCCCCCGAAGGAGATGGCTACACCTTC. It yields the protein CASSQEIGRAPEGDGYTF.

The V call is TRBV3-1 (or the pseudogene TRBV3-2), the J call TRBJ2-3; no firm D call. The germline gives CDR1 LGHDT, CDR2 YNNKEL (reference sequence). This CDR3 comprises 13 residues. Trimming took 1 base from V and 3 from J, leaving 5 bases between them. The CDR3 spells CASSQVYTDTQYF. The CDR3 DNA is TGTGCCAGCAGCCAAGTTTATACAGATACGCAGTATTTT.

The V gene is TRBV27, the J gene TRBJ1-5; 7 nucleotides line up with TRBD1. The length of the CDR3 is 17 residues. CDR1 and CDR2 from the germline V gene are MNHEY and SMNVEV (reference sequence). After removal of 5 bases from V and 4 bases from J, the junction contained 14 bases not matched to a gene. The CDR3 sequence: CASSPMRDSIPNQPQHF. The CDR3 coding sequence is TGTGCCAGCAGTCCAATGAGGGACAGCATACCAAATCAGCCCCAGCATTTT.

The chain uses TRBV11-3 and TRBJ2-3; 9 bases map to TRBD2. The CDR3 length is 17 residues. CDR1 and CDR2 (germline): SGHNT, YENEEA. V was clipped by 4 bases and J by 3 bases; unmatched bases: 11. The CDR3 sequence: CASSSNHGRGGTDTQYF. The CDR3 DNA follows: TGTGCCAGCAGCTCGAACCACGGGCGGGGGGGTACAGATACGCAGTATTTT.

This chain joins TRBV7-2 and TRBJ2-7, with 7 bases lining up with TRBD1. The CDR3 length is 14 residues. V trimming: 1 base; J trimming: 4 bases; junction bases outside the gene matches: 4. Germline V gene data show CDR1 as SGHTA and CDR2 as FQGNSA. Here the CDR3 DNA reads TGTGCCAGCAGCTTAGGGGACAGACCTTACGAGCAGTACTTC. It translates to CASSLGDRPYEQYF.